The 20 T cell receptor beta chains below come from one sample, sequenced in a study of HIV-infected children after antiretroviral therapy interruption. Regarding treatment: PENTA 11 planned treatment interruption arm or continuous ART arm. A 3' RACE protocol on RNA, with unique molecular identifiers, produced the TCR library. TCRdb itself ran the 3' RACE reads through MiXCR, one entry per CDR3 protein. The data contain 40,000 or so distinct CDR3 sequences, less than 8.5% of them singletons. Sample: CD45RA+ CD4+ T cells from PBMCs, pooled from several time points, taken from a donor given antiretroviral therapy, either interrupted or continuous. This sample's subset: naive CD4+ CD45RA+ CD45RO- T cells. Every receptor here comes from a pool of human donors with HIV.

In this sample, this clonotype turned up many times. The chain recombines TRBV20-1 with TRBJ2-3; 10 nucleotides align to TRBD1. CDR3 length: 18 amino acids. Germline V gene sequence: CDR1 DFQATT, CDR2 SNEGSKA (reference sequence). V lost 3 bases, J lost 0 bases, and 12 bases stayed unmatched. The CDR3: CSASFGTGALGSTDTQYF. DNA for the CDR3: TGCAGTGCTAGCTTTGGGACAGGGGCTTTGGGCAGCACAGATACGCAGTATTTT.

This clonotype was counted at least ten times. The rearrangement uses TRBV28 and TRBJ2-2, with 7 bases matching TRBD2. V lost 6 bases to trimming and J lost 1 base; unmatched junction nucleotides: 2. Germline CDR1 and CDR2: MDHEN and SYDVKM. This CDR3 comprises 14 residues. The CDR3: CASRPSGNTGELFF. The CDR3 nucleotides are TGTGCCAGCAGGCCTAGCGGGAACACCGGGGAGCTGTTTTTT.

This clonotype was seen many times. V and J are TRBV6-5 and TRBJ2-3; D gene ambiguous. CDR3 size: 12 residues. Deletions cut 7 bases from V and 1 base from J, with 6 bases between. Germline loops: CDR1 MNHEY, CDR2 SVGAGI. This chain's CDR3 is CASKTGTDTQYF. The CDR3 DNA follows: TGTGCCAGCAAGACGGGCACAGATACGCAGTATTTT.

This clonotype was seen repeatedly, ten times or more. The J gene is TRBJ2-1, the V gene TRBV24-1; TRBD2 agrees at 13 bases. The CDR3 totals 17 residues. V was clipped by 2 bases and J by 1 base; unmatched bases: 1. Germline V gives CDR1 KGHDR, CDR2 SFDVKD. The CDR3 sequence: CATSDSGLAGSYNEQFF. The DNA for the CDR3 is TGTGCCACCAGTGATTCGGGACTAGCGGGGTCCTACAATGAGCAGTTCTTC.

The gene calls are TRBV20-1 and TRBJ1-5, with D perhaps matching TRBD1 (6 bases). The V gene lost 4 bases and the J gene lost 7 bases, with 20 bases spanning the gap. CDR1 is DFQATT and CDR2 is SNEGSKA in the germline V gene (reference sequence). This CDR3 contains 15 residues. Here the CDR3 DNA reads TGCAGTGCTAAGGGGGATGAGGGGCTTTGGCAGCCCCAGCATTTT. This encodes CSAKGDEGLWQPQHF.

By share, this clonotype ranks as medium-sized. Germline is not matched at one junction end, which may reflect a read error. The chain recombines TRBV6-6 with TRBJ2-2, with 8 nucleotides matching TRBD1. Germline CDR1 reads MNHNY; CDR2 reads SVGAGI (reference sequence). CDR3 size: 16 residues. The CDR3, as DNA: TGTGCCAGCAGTGATGCCCAGGGGGCAAACACCGGGCAGCTCTACTTT. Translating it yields CASSDAQGANTGQLYF.

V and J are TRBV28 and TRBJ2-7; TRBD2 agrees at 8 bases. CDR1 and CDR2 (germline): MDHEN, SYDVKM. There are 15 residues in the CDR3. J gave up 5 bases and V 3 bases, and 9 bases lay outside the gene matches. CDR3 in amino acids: CASSFRLAGRDEQYF. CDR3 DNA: TGTGCCAGCAGTTTTCGGCTAGCGGGCCGCGACGAGCAGTACTTC.

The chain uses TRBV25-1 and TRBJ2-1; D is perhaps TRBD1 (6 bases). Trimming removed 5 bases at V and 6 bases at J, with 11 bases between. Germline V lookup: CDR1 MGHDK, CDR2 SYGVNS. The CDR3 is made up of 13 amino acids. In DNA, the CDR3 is TGTGCCAGCAGTCGTATAGGGGGCAATGAGCAGTTCTTC. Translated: CASSRIGGNEQFF.

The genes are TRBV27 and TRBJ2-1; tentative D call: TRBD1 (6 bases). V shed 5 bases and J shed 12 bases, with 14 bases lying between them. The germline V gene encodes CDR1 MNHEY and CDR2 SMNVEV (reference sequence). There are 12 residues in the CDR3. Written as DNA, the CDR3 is TGTGCCAGCAGTAAAACAGGGAAAAGGCAGTTCTTC. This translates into CASSKTGKRQFF.

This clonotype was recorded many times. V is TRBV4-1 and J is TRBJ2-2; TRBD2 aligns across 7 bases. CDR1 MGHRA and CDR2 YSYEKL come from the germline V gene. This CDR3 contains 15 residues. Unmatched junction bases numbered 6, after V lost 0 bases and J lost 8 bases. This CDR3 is CASSQDQLALGELFF. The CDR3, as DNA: TGCGCCAGCAGCCAAGATCAACTAGCGTTGGGGGAGCTGTTTTTT.

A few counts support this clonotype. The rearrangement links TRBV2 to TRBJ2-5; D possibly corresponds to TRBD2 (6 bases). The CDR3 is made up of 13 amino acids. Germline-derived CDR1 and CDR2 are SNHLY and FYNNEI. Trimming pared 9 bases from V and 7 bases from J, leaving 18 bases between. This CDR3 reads CASLPGGQATQYF. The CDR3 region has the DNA TGTGCCAGTCTTCCCGGGGGTCAGGCGACCCAGTACTTC.

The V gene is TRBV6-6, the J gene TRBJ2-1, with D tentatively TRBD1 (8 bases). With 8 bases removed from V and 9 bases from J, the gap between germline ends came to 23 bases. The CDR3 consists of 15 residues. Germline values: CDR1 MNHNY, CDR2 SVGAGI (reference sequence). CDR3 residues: CASGDATGEGAEQFF. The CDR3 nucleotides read TGTGCCAGCGGTGATGCGACAGGGGAGGGTGCTGAGCAGTTCTTC.

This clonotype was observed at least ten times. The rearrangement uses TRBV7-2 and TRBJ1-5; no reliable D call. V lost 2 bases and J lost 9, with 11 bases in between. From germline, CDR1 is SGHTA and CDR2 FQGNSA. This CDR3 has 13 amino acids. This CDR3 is CASSLLQEGPQHF. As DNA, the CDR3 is TGTGCCAGCAGCTTACTACAAGAGGGGCCCCAGCATTTT. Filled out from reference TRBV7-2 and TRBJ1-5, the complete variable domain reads GAGVSQSPSNKVTEKGKDVELRCDPISGHTALYWYRQSLGQGLEFLIYFQGNSAPDKSGLPSDRFSAERTGGSVSTLTIQRTQQEDSAVYLCASSLLQEGPQHFGDGTRLSIL.

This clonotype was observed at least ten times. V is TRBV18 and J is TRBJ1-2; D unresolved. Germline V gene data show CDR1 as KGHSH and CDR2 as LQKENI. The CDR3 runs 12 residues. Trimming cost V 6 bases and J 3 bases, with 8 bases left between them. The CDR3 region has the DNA TGTGCCAGCTCCCACGGGGACTATGGCTACACCTTC. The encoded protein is CASSHGDYGYTF.

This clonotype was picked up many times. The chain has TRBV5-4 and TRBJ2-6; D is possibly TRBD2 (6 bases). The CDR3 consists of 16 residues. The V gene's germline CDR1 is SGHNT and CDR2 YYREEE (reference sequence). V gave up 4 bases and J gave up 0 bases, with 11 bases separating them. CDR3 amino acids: CASSPAGPSGANVLTF. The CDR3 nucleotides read TGTGCCAGCAGCCCCGCGGGGCCCTCTGGGGCCAACGTCCTGACTTTC.

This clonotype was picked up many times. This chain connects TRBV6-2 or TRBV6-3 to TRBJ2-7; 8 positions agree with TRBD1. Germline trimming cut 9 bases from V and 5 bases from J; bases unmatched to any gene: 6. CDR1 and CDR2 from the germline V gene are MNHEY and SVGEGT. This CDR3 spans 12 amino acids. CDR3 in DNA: TGTGCCAGTCACAGGGGGTTCGACGAGCAGTACTTC. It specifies CASHRGFDEQYF.

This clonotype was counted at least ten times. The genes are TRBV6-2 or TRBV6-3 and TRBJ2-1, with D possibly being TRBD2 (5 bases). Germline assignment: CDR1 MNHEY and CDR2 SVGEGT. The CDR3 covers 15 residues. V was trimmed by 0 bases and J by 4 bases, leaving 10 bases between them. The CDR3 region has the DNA TGTGCCAGCAGTTACTCAAACGGGGTGTACAATGAGCAGTTCTTC. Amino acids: CASSYSNGVYNEQFF.

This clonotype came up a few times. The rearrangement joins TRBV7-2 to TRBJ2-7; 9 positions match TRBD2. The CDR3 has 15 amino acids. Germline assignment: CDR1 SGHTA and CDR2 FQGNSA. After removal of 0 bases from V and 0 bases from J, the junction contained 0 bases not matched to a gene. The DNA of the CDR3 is TGTGCCAGCAGCTTAGCTAGCGGGGGCTCCTACGAGCAGTACTTC. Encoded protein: CASSLASGGSYEQYF.

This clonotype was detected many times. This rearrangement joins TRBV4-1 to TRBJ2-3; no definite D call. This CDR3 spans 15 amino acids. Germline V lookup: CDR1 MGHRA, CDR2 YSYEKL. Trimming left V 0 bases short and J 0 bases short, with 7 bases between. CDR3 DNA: TGCGCCAGCAGCCAAGAAGGGCGGAGCACAGATACGCAGTATTTT. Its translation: CASSQEGRSTDTQYF.

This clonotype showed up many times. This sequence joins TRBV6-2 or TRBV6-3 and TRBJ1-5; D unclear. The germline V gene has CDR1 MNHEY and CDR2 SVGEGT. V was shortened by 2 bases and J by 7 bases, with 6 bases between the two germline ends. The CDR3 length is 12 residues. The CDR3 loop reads CASSYARQPQHF. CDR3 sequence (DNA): TGTGCCAGCAGTTACGCCAGGCAGCCCCAGCATTTT.